This TCR beta chain was recorded in a study of blood T cell repertoires in COVID-19. Study details: The cDNA or gDNA used as material had been derived from T cells, B-cell-depleted T cells, or PBMCs.

J gave up 7 bases and V 6 bases, and 6 bases lay outside the gene matches. Germline V gene lookup returns CDR1 SEHNR and CDR2 FQNEAQ (reference sequence). The CDR3 runs to 12 residues. Self-reported history from a screening survey and questionnaire set each donor's cohort. Cohort 3 recovery required two negative PCRs, clearance, or symptom resolution. How the authors handled the data: Amplified reference gene primers provided the basis for estimating nucleated cell counts. Clones were read by immunoSEQ multiplex PCR, and TCRdb kept only the in-frame ones, dropping some. The V and J calls and clone size are taken from that table; D and trimming were inferred from the DNA. The data show roughly 290,000 clones, roughly 89% seen once.

The clonotype comes from a woman aged 35 to 49 who had recovered from COVID-19. The material sequenced was PBMCs or T cells enriched from blood (not recorded which). This chain uses TRBV7-9 with TRBJ2-7; TRBD2 aligns across 7 bases. CDR3: CASSPGLGEQYF. CDR3 nucleotide sequence: TGTGCCAGCAGTCCCGGACTAGGAGAGCAGTACTTC.